The 32 T cell receptor beta chains below come from one sample, sequenced in a study of shared clonotypes between healthy human individuals. Repertoires were generated with immunoSEQ multiplex PCR, while TCRdb's copy carries only in-frame clones and drops some. The profile shows 2 million to 2.5 million clones, 85% to 95% of them singletons. Specimen: naive CD4+ T cells from PBMCs. As for subset: CD45RA+ positively selected. These receptors were collected from a man younger than 30 in good health. Some clones in this sample may be carry-over from other donors' samples.

The chain combines TRBV5-6 with TRBJ2-4, with TRBD1 as a possible D gene (5 bases). V lost 5 bases to trimming and J lost 0 bases, with 18 bases between them. Germline V gives CDR1 SGHDT, CDR2 YYEEEE. CDR3 length: 17 residues. The chain's CDR3 is CASSLMMTDLAKNIQYF. The CDR3, as DNA: TGTGCCAGCAGTCTGATGATGACAGATCTAGCCAAAAACATTCAGTACTTC.

This sequence joins TRBV7-3 and TRBJ1-1; a weak D match, TRBD1 (5 bases). Trimming took 7 bases from V and 1 from J, leaving 13 bases between them. The V gene's germline CDR1 is SGHTA and CDR2 FQGTGA. CDR3 length: 14 amino acids. CDR3 in DNA: TGTGCCAGCAAACCCACCACAGGGAACACTGAAGCTTTCTTT. It codes for CASKPTTGNTEAFF.

J is TRBJ2-7 and V is TRBV11-3; D is unresolved. The V and J ends lost 1 base and 2 bases respectively, with 12 bases between them. The germline V gene has CDR1 SGHNT and CDR2 YENEEA. This CDR3 is built from 15 residues. This CDR3 is CASSLVSIITYEQYF. In nucleotides, the CDR3 is TGTGCCAGCAGCTTAGTTTCCATCATAACCTACGAGCAGTACTTC.

This clone was seen only a few times. V and J are TRBV25-1 and TRBJ1-1; D perhaps matches TRBD1 (6 bases). This CDR3 is 13 amino acids long. Germline V gene sequence: CDR1 MGHDK, CDR2 SYGVNS. Trimming stripped 6 bases from V and 11 bases from J, with 19 bases between. In nucleotides, the CDR3 is TGTGCCAGCAGCGAGGGGGACCAGCTACGGGCTTTCTTT. This encodes CASSEGDQLRAFF.

This rearrangement joins TRBV5-1 to TRBJ1-1, with D hard to call. Trimming removed 0 bases from V and 0 bases from J, with 15 bases in between. Germline V gives CDR1 SGHRS, CDR2 YFSETQ. The CDR3 is 17 residues long. The CDR3 DNA sequence: TGCGCCAGCAGCTTGGGAGGGTTTCAGGTGATGAACACTGAAGCTTTCTTT. This sequence encodes CASSLGGFQVMNTEAFF.

The chain has TRBV28 and TRBJ2-7; TRBD2 might be the D (6 bases). Germline lookup yields CDR1 MDHEN and CDR2 SYDVKM. This CDR3 contains 17 residues. V gave up 6 bases and J gave up 0 bases, with 21 bases separating them. DNA of the CDR3: TGTGCCAGCAGCCCCGCCGCGGTAGCGGAAAGCTCCTACGAGCAGTACTTC. Translation: CASSPAAVAESSYEQYF. Supplemented by reference TRBV28 and TRBJ2-7, the full variable domain reads DVKVTQSSRYLVKRTGEKVFLECVQDMDHENMFWYRQDPGLGLRLIYFSYDVKMKEKGDIPEGYSVSREKKERFSLILESASTNQTSMYLCASSPAAVAESSYEQYFGPGTRLTVT.

This chain links TRBV27 with TRBJ2-7; the match to TRBD2 covers 14 bases. The CDR3 spans 15 residues. The ends lost 6 bases at V and 3 bases at J; junction bases unmatched: 4. Germline CDR1 and CDR2: MNHEY and SMNVEV (reference sequence). The CDR3 is CASSEGLAGVYEQYF. The CDR3 DNA is TGTGCCAGCAGCGAGGGACTAGCGGGAGTCTACGAGCAGTACTTC.

J is TRBJ1-1 and V is TRBV5-1; 8 bases align to TRBD1. This CDR3 comprises 15 residues. The trim removed 4 bases at V and 6 bases at J, leaving 11 bases unmatched. CDR1 and CDR2 from the germline V gene are SGHRS and YFSETQ. DNA of the CDR3: TGCGCCAGCAGCACAGGACAGGGATGGTGGCCTGAAGCTTTCTTT. Translating gives CASSTGQGWWPEAFF.

The chain employs TRBV9 and TRBJ2-4; the D gene is possibly TRBD1 (6 bases). CDR1 SGDLS and CDR2 YYNGEE come from the germline V gene. V was clipped by 3 bases and J by 2 bases, with 12 bases between them. The CDR3 has 15 residues. DNA for the CDR3: TGTGCCAGCAGCGCGGACGGGACAACCAAAAACATTCAGTACTTC. This translates into CASSADGTTKNIQYF.

The CDR3 region is CASNLGLGTEAFF. CDR3 in DNA: TGTGCCAGCAATTTGGGATTGGGCACTGAAGCTTTCTTT. This chain links TRBV28 with TRBJ1-1; D uncertain. With 7 bases removed from V and 4 bases from J, the gap between germline ends came to 13 bases. Germline CDR1 is MDHEN and CDR2 is SYDVKM. The CDR3 loop spans 13 amino acids.

The CDR3 loop reads CASSSSGTLDEQYF. The CDR3 bases are TGTGCCAGCAGTTCCAGCGGGACCCTGGACGAGCAGTACTTC. This sequence joins TRBV28 and TRBJ2-7, with 7 positions matching TRBD2. Germline CDR1 MDHEN, CDR2 SYDVKM. There are 14 residues in the CDR3. Trimming took 4 bases from V and 5 from J; bases not matched to a gene: 8. Full variable domain (rest looked up from reference TRBV28 and TRBJ2-7): DVKVTQSSRYLVKRTGEKVFLECVQDMDHENMFWYRQDPGLGLRLIYFSYDVKMKEKGDIPEGYSVSREKKERFSLILESASTNQTSMYLCASSSSGTLDEQYFGPGTRLTVT.

This clone occurred once. V and J are TRBV28 and TRBJ2-1; D ambiguous. There are 15 residues in the CDR3. Germline CDR1 is MDHEN and CDR2 is SYDVKM. V gave up 3 bases and J gave up 5 bases, with 14 bases separating them. DNA for the CDR3: TGTGCCAGCAGTTTTTCTGATGGGATCGACAATGAGCAGTTCTTC. It is translated as CASSFSDGIDNEQFF.

The chain carries TRBV28 and TRBJ2-7; 8 bases agree with TRBD2. CDR3 length equals 15 residues. J gave up 2 bases and V 3 bases, and 6 bases lay outside the gene matches. Germline CDR1 reads MDHEN; CDR2 reads SYDVKM. This CDR3 is CASSFTGGPAYEQYF. DNA for the CDR3: TGTGCCAGCAGTTTCACGGGAGGGCCGGCCTACGAGCAGTACTTC.

The rearrangement links TRBV7-6 to TRBJ1-3, with 8 bases matching TRBD1. CDR3 length: 15 residues. The junction had 3 bases not matched to a gene; V was cut back by 1 base and J by 4 bases. CDR1 is SGHVS, CDR2 FNYEAQ, per germline. The CDR3, as DNA: TGTGCCAGCAGCTTAGACAGGGGGAACGGAAACACCATATATTTT. Its protein product is CASSLDRGNGNTIYF. Filled out from reference TRBV7-6 and TRBJ1-3, the complete variable domain reads GAGVSQSPRYKVTKRGQDVALRCDPISGHVSLYWYRQALGQGPEFLTYFNYEAQQDKSGLPNDRFSAERPEGSISTLTIQRTEQRDSAMYRCASSLDRGNGNTIYFGEGSWLTVV.

The chain joins TRBV4-3 to TRBJ2-3, with 8 bases that match TRBD2. V trimming: 2 bases; J trimming: 0 bases; junction bases outside the gene matches: 10. Per the germline V gene, CDR1 is LGHNA and CDR2 is YSLEER. The CDR3 spans 18 residues. The CDR3 loop is CASSQRGFSGASTDTQYF. CDR3 DNA: TGCGCCAGCAGCCAAAGGGGATTTAGCGGGGCTAGCACAGATACGCAGTATTTT.

V and J are TRBV18 and TRBJ1-1, with TRBD1 as a possible D gene (5 bases). Trimming took 3 bases from V and 2 from J, leaving 10 bases between them. The CDR3 has 14 amino acids. In germline, CDR1 is KGHSH, CDR2 LQKENI. CDR3 residues: CASSPIQGNTEAFF. CDR3 coding DNA: TGTGCCAGCTCACCCATCCAGGGTAACACTGAAGCTTTCTTT.

This clone was observed once. V usage is TRBV5-6 and J usage is TRBJ2-1; 9 bases agree with TRBD2. This CDR3 region has 16 residues. The germline V gene encodes CDR1 SGHDT and CDR2 YYEEEE. V lost 4 bases, J lost 9 bases, and 14 bases stayed unmatched. The CDR3 bases are TGTGCCAGCAGCCCGCTGGGACTAGCTGGGTCAGGTGAGCAGTTCTTC. It translates to CASSPLGLAGSGEQFF.

The gene calls are TRBV6-1 and TRBJ1-4; D is perhaps TRBD1 (6 bases). Germline V gene lookup returns CDR1 MNHNS and CDR2 SASEGT. This CDR3 contains 15 residues. Trimming left V 5 bases short and J 9 bases short, with 19 bases between. CDR3 in DNA: TGTGCCAGCAGTCTGGGGACACCTGGGGCTAAAAAACTGTTTTTT. Translation: CASSLGTPGAKKLFF.

The chain has TRBV2 and TRBJ1-1; D gene uncertain. Germline loops: CDR1 SNHLY, CDR2 FYNNEI. V gave up 5 bases and J gave up 5 bases, with 9 bases separating them. CDR3 length: 12 amino acids. The CDR3 coding sequence is TGTGCCAGCAGTCCCGACGATACTGAAGCTTTCTTT. Translating gives CASSPDDTEAFF.

This clone came up a few times. The chain combines TRBV19 with TRBJ2-2; D remains ambiguous. Germline lookup yields CDR1 LNHDA and CDR2 SQIVND (reference sequence). The CDR3 has 15 amino acids. V was cut by 1 base and J by 1 base, with 7 bases left in between. DNA for the CDR3: TGTGCCAGTAGTATAGGACTCCGGAACACCGGGGAGCTGTTTTTT. This sequence encodes CASSIGLRNTGELFF.

The V call is TRBV15, the J call TRBJ2-3, with TRBD2 identical over 11 bases. CDR1 and CDR2 from the germline V gene are LNHNV and YYDKDF (reference sequence). After removal of 0 bases from V and 5 bases from J, the junction contained 1 base not matched to a gene. This CDR3 contains 15 residues. This CDR3 is CATSRELAGEDTQYF. In DNA, the CDR3 is TGTGCCACCAGCAGAGAACTAGCGGGAGAAGATACGCAGTATTTT.

This rearrangement joins TRBV5-1 to TRBJ2-7; tentatively, D is TRBD2 (5 bases). With 4 bases removed from V and 6 bases from J, the gap between germline ends came to 20 bases. CDR1 and CDR2 from the germline V gene are SGHRS and YFSETQ. This CDR3 has 15 amino acids. The CDR3 DNA is TGCGCCAGCAGCCTTGGTCCTGAGAGAGGGCGCGAGCAGTACTTC. It yields the protein CASSLGPERGREQYF.

The rearrangement links TRBV2 to TRBJ1-4; 7 bases match TRBD1. The germline gives CDR1 SNHLY, CDR2 FYNNEI. The CDR3 loop spans 16 amino acids. V gave up 4 bases and J gave up 7 bases; unmatched junction bases: 12. CDR3 nucleotides: TGTGCCAGCAGTGGTGTGGCTGGGACAGTGGTTGAAAAACTGTTTTTT. It codes for CASSGVAGTVVEKLFF.

Details on this clone: The same CDR3 can be traced to other DNA sequences in this sample. The V gene is TRBV5-1, the J gene TRBJ1-5; 9 bases are shared with TRBD1. V lost 4 bases, J lost 3 bases, and 5 bases stayed unmatched. Germline assignment: CDR1 SGHRS and CDR2 YFSETQ. The CDR3 totals 15 residues. The CDR3 loop reads CASSPGQGFNQPQHF. CDR3 nucleotide sequence: TGCGCCAGCAGCCCCGGACAGGGGTTCAATCAGCCCCAGCATTTT.

V gene TRBV28 combines with J gene TRBJ1-3; possible D gene TRBD1, 5 bases. CDR3 size: 17 residues. V was shortened by 7 bases and J by 3 bases, with 22 bases between the two germline ends. Germline V gene data show CDR1 as MDHEN and CDR2 as SYDVKM. CDR3 sequence (DNA): TGTGCCAGCACCGAATCCCAGGGCGGCAATTATGGAAACACCATATATTTT. Protein: CASTESQGGNYGNTIYF.

This clone was observed once. The gene calls are TRBV29-1 and TRBJ1-2, with 8 bases matching TRBD1. Per the germline V gene, CDR1 is SQVTM and CDR2 is ANQGSEA. This CDR3 is 14 amino acids long. The trim removed 4 bases at V and 7 bases at J, leaving 11 bases unmatched. CDR3 sequence reads: CSVVGRTGSVGYTF. CDR3 nucleotides: TGCAGCGTTGTTGGGAGGACAGGGTCGGTTGGCTACACCTTC.

The chain combines TRBV10-2 with TRBJ1-3; possible D gene TRBD1, 6 bases. The CDR3 has 15 amino acids. The V end lost 6 bases, the J end lost 0 bases, and 12 bases lay between the germline ends. The germline CDR1 and CDR2 sequences are WSHSY and SAAADI. In nucleotides, the CDR3 is TGCGCCAGCAGGCCACAGGGCGTCTCTGGAAACACCATATATTTT. This translates into CASRPQGVSGNTIYF.

The chain uses TRBV6-5 and TRBJ2-5; D is unresolved. Near its end, the DNA agrees better with TRBJ2-7, so the J call may be wrong. CDR3 length equals 14 residues. CDR1 MNHEY and CDR2 SVGAGI come from the germline V gene. The CDR3 DNA is TGTGCCAGCAGTCTCAGGCTTAGCTCCTACGAGCAGTACTTC. Residues: CASSLRLSSYEQYF.

V and J are TRBV27 and TRBJ2-4; D unclear. CDR3 length: 16 amino acids. CDR1 MNHEY and CDR2 SMNVEV come from the germline V gene (reference sequence). Trimming left V 5 bases short and J 0 bases short, with 14 bases between. This chain's CDR3 is CASSASATGAKNIQYF. CDR3 DNA sequence: TGTGCCAGCAGTGCCTCGGCTACCGGAGCCAAAAACATTCAGTACTTC.

The rearrangement links TRBV4-1 to TRBJ1-6; 7 positions match TRBD1. With V trimmed by 3 bases and J by 5 bases, 7 bases remained unmatched. The CDR3 length is 16 residues. The germline V gene encodes CDR1 MGHRA and CDR2 YSYEKL. The CDR3 nucleotides are TGCGCCAGCAGCCAGACAGGGACAGCTAATAATTCACCCCTCCACTTT. Its protein product is CASSQTGTANNSPLHF.

The chain uses TRBV7-9 and TRBJ2-5; unclear D gene. CDR1 SEHNR and CDR2 FQNEAQ come from the germline V gene (reference sequence). V was shortened by 1 base and J by 7 bases, with 13 bases between the two germline ends. This CDR3 has 14 amino acids. The CDR3 sequence: CASSLGRALATQYF. The CDR3 DNA reads TGTGCCAGCAGCTTAGGTCGGGCACTGGCGACCCAGTACTTC.

The chain is built from TRBV4-2 and TRBJ2-3, with 8 bases matching TRBD1. Germline lookup yields CDR1 LGHNA and CDR2 YNFKEQ. V shed 3 bases, J shed 8 bases, and the junction held 4 bases outside the gene matches. The CDR3 spans 13 residues. The CDR3 spells CASSQNQGATQYF. CDR3 DNA: TGTGCCAGCAGCCAGAACCAGGGGGCTACGCAGTATTTT.